The present T cell receptor (beta chain) was sequenced within a study of blood T cell repertoires in COVID-19. Deletions cut 1 base from V and 7 bases from J, with 14 bases between. Germline-derived CDR1 and CDR2 are LGHDT and YNNKEL (reference sequence). There are 15 residues in the CDR3. Clones were read by immunoSEQ multiplex PCR, and TCRdb kept only the in-frame ones, dropping some. Seen here are about 140,000 clones, around 86% observed once, and the top ten hold around 1.5%. The receptor was derived from a human donor in a cohort sampled during active COVID-19. Specimen: peripheral blood. The rearrangement joins TRBV3-1 (or the pseudogene TRBV3-2) to TRBJ2-1; D may be TRBD2 (6 bases). The CDR3 is CASSQAYGSENEQFF. CDR3 DNA sequence: TGTGCCAGCAGCCAAGCGTACGGGAGTGAAAATGAGCAGTTCTTC.